The 15 T cell receptor beta chains reported below all come from one sample, sequenced in a study of T cells in Graves' hyperthyroidism and ophthalmopathy. Amplified TCR beta CDR3 regions derived from RNA transcripts. HTBI primers were the set used in a first-round RT-PCR of the TCR CDR3. TCRdb recomputed calls from the multiplex PCR reads with MiXCR, one row per CDR3 protein. This repertoire shows over 700,000 distinct CDR3 sequences, under 45% found once; its top ten account for around a third. Sequenced: blood. These receptors were taken from a woman between 40 and 50 years old with Graves' hyperthyroidism.

This clonotype showed up just a few times. The genes are TRBV4-1 and TRBJ2-2; D is undetermined. CDR3 length: 14 amino acids. Germline CDR1 is MGHRA and CDR2 is YSYEKL. V lost 4 bases to trimming and J lost 4 bases, with 10 bases between them. CDR3 sequence reads: CASSLDAGTGELFF. The CDR3 region has the DNA TGCGCCAGCAGCCTGGACGCAGGCACCGGGGAGCTGTTTTTT.

V and J are TRBV19 and TRBJ1-1; D possibly corresponds to TRBD1 (5 bases). Trimming left V 4 bases short and J 5 bases short, with 11 bases between. Germline V lookup: CDR1 LNHDA, CDR2 SQIVND (reference sequence). The CDR3 length is 13 residues. The chain's CDR3 is CASSTPEGTEAFF. CDR3 coding DNA: TGTGCCAGTAGTACCCCCGAGGGGACTGAAGCTTTCTTT.

The gene calls are TRBV7-2 and TRBJ1-2; D not resolved. In germline, CDR1 is SGHTA, CDR2 FQGNSA. The V end was cut by 5 bases, the J end by 4 bases, with 11 bases between. The CDR3 spans 13 residues. The CDR3 loop reads CASSQAEGYGYTF. CDR3 DNA sequence: TGTGCCAGCAGCCAAGCAGAAGGCTATGGCTACACCTTC.

The V and J genes are TRBV11-1 and TRBJ1-3; 8 nucleotides match TRBD1. CDR3 length equals 17 residues. CDR1 is SGHAT, CDR2 FQDESV, per germline (reference sequence). Trimming took 2 bases from V and 0 from J; bases not matched to a gene: 6. CDR3 protein: CASSLFTGGSSGNTIYF. The CDR3 DNA follows: TGTGCCAGCAGCTTATTTACAGGGGGGTCCTCTGGAAACACCATATATTTT.

This clonotype was picked up many times. The chain has TRBV7-2 and TRBJ1-1; D perhaps matches TRBD1 (6 bases). With 7 bases removed from V and 1 base from J, the gap between germline ends came to 10 bases. Germline CDR1 reads SGHTA; CDR2 reads FQGNSA. CDR3 length equals 13 residues. The CDR3 DNA sequence: TGTGCCAGCACCTCCAGGGGGAACACTGAAGCTTTCTTT. Translated: CASTSRGNTEAFF.

The sample holds many counts of this clonotype. The chain employs TRBV7-8 and TRBJ2-5; the D gene is possibly TRBD2 (7 bases). This CDR3 spans 17 amino acids. V lost 7 bases and J lost 5, with 26 bases in between. CDR1 is SGHVS, CDR2 FQNEAQ, per germline. As DNA, the CDR3 is TGTGCCAGCACCGAAACCCCGAGCAGGGGAGCGGGGGAGACCCAGTACTTC. Translated, it gives CASTETPSRGAGETQYF.

This clonotype showed up many times. The chain is built from TRBV12-3 or TRBV12-4 and TRBJ1-5, with 7 bases that match TRBD1. V lost 7 bases, J lost 9 bases, and 6 bases stayed unmatched. This CDR3 is built from 12 residues. The CDR3 reads CASTYSGGPQHF. The CDR3, as DNA: TGTGCCAGCACCTACTCAGGGGGGCCCCAGCATTTT.

The chain uses TRBV6-1 and TRBJ2-2; D ambiguous. The CDR3 is 12 amino acids. Trimming shortened V by 6 bases and J by 4 bases, and 6 bases separated the two germline ends. Germline values: CDR1 MNHNS, CDR2 SASEGT. CDR3 in amino acids: CASRSPTGELFF. The CDR3, as DNA: TGTGCCAGCAGGTCTCCCACCGGGGAGCTGTTTTTT.

This clonotype showed up many times. The chain joins TRBV19 to TRBJ1-2; the D is unclear. CDR3 length: 14 amino acids. The ends were cut back, 2 bases at V and 9 bases at J, with 16 bases in the middle. CDR1 is LNHDA, CDR2 SQIVND, per germline (reference sequence). The CDR3 coding sequence is TGTGCCAGTAGTATATTGCGGCGCTCGGATAGCTACACCTTC. Protein: CASSILRRSDSYTF.

Many counts were recorded for this clonotype. The chain joins TRBV19 to TRBJ1-2; D is unresolved. This CDR3 region has 8 residues. Germline lookup yields CDR1 LNHDA and CDR2 SQIVND (reference sequence). V was pared by 8 bases and J by 14 bases, with 9 bases between. CDR3 bases: TGTGCCAGTGGGCCCAGGACCTTC. Its protein product is CASGPRTF.

The chain uses TRBV20-1 and TRBJ1-5; D possibly corresponds to TRBD1 (5 bases). Germline loops: CDR1 DFQATT, CDR2 SNEGSKA (reference sequence). Trimming removed 0 bases at V and 5 bases at J, with 17 bases between. The CDR3 has 16 residues. The CDR3 DNA reads TGCAGTGCTAGAGATCGTCGGGACTTCGGCCATCAGCCCCAGCATTTT. As protein: CSARDRRDFGHQPQHF.

Note on this clonotype: With a much larger clone just one base away, this may be a read error. The chain combines TRBV20-1 with TRBJ2-7; 10 nucleotides align to TRBD1. The CDR3 runs 14 residues. With V trimmed by 3 bases and J by 6 bases, 8 bases remained unmatched. The germline V gene encodes CDR1 DFQATT and CDR2 SNEGSKA (reference sequence). CDR3 DNA: TGCAGTGCTAGCGGGACAGGGGCTTTATGCGAGCAGTACTTC. Its translation: CSASGTGALCEQYF.

In the case of this clonotype: The final CDR3 position lacks the conserved phenylalanine or tryptophan, pointing to a likely read error. The CDR3, as DNA: TGCAGCGGAGACAGGGGGAACACTGAAGCTTTCCTT. Protein product: CSGDRGNTEAFL. The chain employs TRBV29-1 and TRBJ1-1; the match to TRBD1 covers 8 bases. This CDR3 has 12 amino acids. Germline V gene lookup returns CDR1 SQVTM and CDR2 ANQGSEA. V gave up 7 bases and J gave up 1 base; unmatched junction bases: 2.

This clonotype appeared many times. The V and J genes are TRBV7-2 and TRBJ1-1; perhaps TRBD1 as D (5 bases). V was pared by 6 bases and J by 5 bases, with 13 bases between. Germline V lookup: CDR1 SGHTA, CDR2 FQGNSA. CDR3 length: 13 amino acids. The CDR3 is CASSWGGMTEAFF. CDR3 DNA sequence: TGTGCCAGCAGTTGGGGGGGTATGACTGAAGCTTTCTTT.

This clonotype has just a few counts. The rearrangement uses TRBV14 and TRBJ2-2; 12 positions agree with TRBD2. CDR3 size: 18 residues. J lost 2 bases, V lost 1 base, and 5 bases had no gene match. CDR1 is SGHDN, CDR2 FVKESK, per germline. CDR3 in DNA: TGTGCCAGCAGCCAAGGGGGACTAGCGGGTCGTAACACCGGGGAGCTGTTTTTT. This encodes CASSQGGLAGRNTGELFF.